A selection of T cell receptor beta chains follows, all from one sample in a study of blood T cell repertoires in COVID-19. The method was immunoSEQ multiplex PCR; TCRdb's version includes in-frame clones alone and lacks a portion of them. This table holds approximately 300,000 clones, around 89% found once. Sequences were obtained from peripheral blood. These TCRs come from a woman aged 35 to 49 with COVID-19, enrolled during active disease. Each CDR3 is given with its conserved first and last residue. The D gene is left open where the match is weak. Rows give clone size only sometimes, using once, few, many, or a class for an expanded clone.

v_call	d_call	clone_size	j_call	cdr3_aa	cdr3_nt
TRBV28	TRBD1	.	TRBJ2-7	CASRARQGNVEQYF	TGTGCCAGCAGGGCCCGACAGGGGAATGTCGAGCAGTACTTC
TRBV29-1	TRBD1	.	TRBJ2-1	CSVDSGRGLSYNEQFF	TGCAGCGTTGATTCGGGCAGGGGGCTCTCCTACAATGAGCAGTTCTTC
TRBV11-1	.	.	TRBJ2-2	CASSGRRGGELFF	TGTGCCAGCAGCGGGAGGCGAGGCGGGGAGCTGTTTTTT
TRBV7-2	TRBD1	.	TRBJ2-7	CASSKRQGAVSYEQYF	TGTGCCAGCAGCAAACGACAGGGGGCGGTTTCCTACGAGCAGTACTTC
TRBV28	.	.	TRBJ2-6	CASSLPQGSGANVLTF	TGTGCCAGCAGTTTACCCCAGGGGTCAGGGGCCAACGTCCTGACTTTC
TRBV21-1	.	.	TRBJ2-5	CASSKSGTGVETQYF	TGTGCCAGCAGCAAATCCGGGACAGGGGTGGAGACCCAGTACTTC
TRBV27	.	.	TRBJ1-3	CASSATVKDTIYF	TGTGCCAGCAGCGCGACAGTGAAAGACACCATATATTTT
TRBV28	.	.	TRBJ1-6	CASSSIRVQNSPLHF	TGTGCCAGCAGTTCCATCAGGGTCCAAAATTCACCCCTCCACTTT
TRBV4-1	TRBD1	.	TRBJ1-1	CASSQHKGTVSMNTEAFF	TGCGCCAGCAGCCAACACAAAGGGACAGTGTCGATGAACACTGAAGCTTTCTTT
TRBV19	TRBD2	.	TRBJ2-2	CASSIPRGETGELFF	TGTGCCAGTAGTATCCCCCGGGGGGAAACCGGGGAGCTGTTTTTT
TRBV28	TRBD1	.	TRBJ1-6	CASRLGWQGESSYNSPLHF	TGTGCCAGCAGACTAGGGTGGCAGGGGGAGAGCTCCTATAATTCACCCCTCCACTTT
TRBV6-4	.	.	TRBJ2-1	CASSLAASSYNEQFF	TGTGCCAGCAGTTTAGCGGCTAGCTCCTACAATGAGCAGTTCTTC
TRBV7-8	.	.	TRBJ1-1	CASSALRGTEAFF	TGTGCCAGCAGCGCACTGCGGGGAACTGAAGCTTTCTTT
TRBV7-2	.	.	TRBJ1-2	CASSLSPGGYGYTF	TGTGCCAGCAGCTTATCACCCGGCGGCTATGGCTACACCTTC
TRBV6-2/TRBV6-3	.	.	TRBJ1-5	CASSRQVMDQPQHF	TGTGCCAGCAGCCGACAGGTTATGGATCAGCCCCAGCATTTT
TRBV7-9	.	once	TRBJ1-5	CASSPSGFMAQPQHF	TGTGCCAGCAGCCCCAGCGGGTTTATGGCTCAGCCCCAGCATTTT
TRBV7-2	.	.	TRBJ1-2	CASSLARYYGYTF	TGTGCCAGCAGCTTAGCCCGGTACTATGGCTACACCTTC
TRBV5-4	TRBD2	.	TRBJ2-2	CASSLLDGGGTGELFF	TGTGCCAGCAGCTTGTTAGACGGGGGGGGCACCGGGGAGCTGTTTTTT
TRBV6-5	.	.	TRBJ2-5	CASMAKETQYF	TGTGCCAGCATGGCAAAAGAGACCCAGTACTTC
TRBV11-2	.	.	TRBJ2-7	CASSLEPREVEYF	TGTGCCAGCAGCTTAGAGCCCAGGGAGGTGGAGTACTTC
TRBV3-1/TRBV3-2	.	.	TRBJ1-4	CASSQRPGGFSTNEKLFF	TGTGCCAGCAGCCAAAGGCCGGGCGGGTTTTCAACTAATGAAAAACTGTTTTTT
TRBV7-6	TRBD1	.	TRBJ1-3	CASSWSRQGATRSGNTIYF	TGTGCCAGCAGCTGGTCCAGACAGGGGGCGACGCGCTCTGGAAACACCATATATTTT
TRBV6-2/TRBV6-3	TRBD1	.	TRBJ2-7	CASSGQGYEQYF	TGTGCCAGCAGCGGACAGGGCTACGAGCAGTACTTC
TRBV7-3	.	.	TRBJ1-6	CASSLIARGGAPLHF	TGTGCCAGCAGCTTAATTGCCAGGGGTGGCGCACCCCTCCACTTT
TRBV2	.	.	TRBJ2-1	CASSDLYNEQFF	TGTGCCAGCAGTGATCTTTACAATGAGCAGTTCTTC
TRBV24-1	.	.	TRBJ1-5	CATSDPDRDGRLNQPQHF	TGTGCCACCAGTGATCCTGATCGGGACGGGAGGCTAAATCAGCCCCAGCATTTT
TRBV2	.	.	TRBJ2-3	CASSAVALLTDTQYF	TGTGCCAGCAGTGCCGTAGCTCTCCTCACAGATACGCAGTATTTT
TRBV20-1	TRBD2	.	TRBJ2-3	CSASRPSGSTDTQYF	TGCAGTGCTAGTAGGCCTAGCGGAAGCACAGATACGCAGTATTTT
TRBV27	.	.	TRBJ1-3	CASREGGAGNTIYF	TGTGCCAGCAGGGAAGGGGGGGCAGGAAACACCATATATTTT
TRBV20-1	.	.	TRBJ2-3	CSASSPRTGTDTQYF	TGCAGTGCTAGTTCCCCCCGGACTGGCACAGATACGCAGTATTTT
TRBV27	TRBD1	.	TRBJ1-1	CASYRTGGGSWNTEAFF	TGTGCCAGCTATAGGACAGGGGGCGGATCTTGGAACACTGAAGCTTTCTTT
TRBV4-3	TRBD2	.	TRBJ2-7	CASSQEGGSSYEQYF	TGCGCCAGCAGCCAAGAGGGAGGGAGCTCCTACGAGCAGTACTTC
TRBV7-7	.	.	TRBJ2-6	CASSPRGSAGANVLTF	TGTGCTAGCAGCCCTAGGGGGTCAGCAGGGGCCAACGTCCTGACTTTC
TRBV30	TRBD1	.	TRBJ1-1	CAWSRPGQGRDKAFF	TGTGCCTGGAGTCGACCCGGACAGGGGAGGGATAAAGCTTTCTTT
TRBV19	.	.	TRBJ1-5	CASSAREGIGQPQHF	TGTGCCAGCAGCGCCCGGGAGGGTATCGGTCAGCCCCAGCATTTT
TRBV15	.	.	TRBJ2-1	CATSRDPRQGNEQFF	TGTGCCACCAGCAGAGATCCTAGGCAGGGCAATGAGCAGTTCTTC
TRBV28	.	once	TRBJ1-1	CASSLSGINTEAFF	TGTGCCAGCAGTTTAAGTGGCATAAACACTGAAGCTTTCTTT
TRBV27	TRBD1	.	TRBJ1-1	CASSITGGNTEAFF	TGTGCCAGCAGCATTACAGGGGGGAACACTGAAGCTTTCTTT
TRBV7-8	.	.	TRBJ1-2	CASSLALPGNYGYTF	TGTGCCAGCAGCTTAGCGCTTCCGGGGAACTATGGCTACACCTTC
TRBV3-1/TRBV3-2	.	.	TRBJ1-1	CASSQRTGTKTEAFF	TGTGCCAGCAGCCAACGAACAGGGACAAAGACTGAAGCTTTCTTT
TRBV5-4	.	.	TRBJ1-5	CASSTGQGRDQPQHF	TGTGCCAGCAGTACGGGCCAGGGGAGGGATCAGCCCCAGCATTTT
TRBV23-1	.	.	TRBJ1-6	CASSHREVLKNSPPHF	TGCGCCAGCAGTCACCGAGAAGTACTCAAGAACTCACCCCCCCACTTT
TRBV29-1	TRBD1	.	TRBJ2-7	CSVRQGANEQYF	TGCAGCGTTCGACAGGGGGCCAACGAGCAGTACTTC
TRBV10-3	.	.	TRBJ1-5	CAIRGAGQPQHF	TGTGCCATCAGGGGGGCTGGTCAGCCCCAGCATTTT
TRBV4-3	TRBD1	.	TRBJ2-1	CASSQELPGQGAYEQFF	TGCGCCAGCAGCCAAGAGTTGCCGGGACAGGGGGCATACGAGCAGTTCTTC
TRBV5-1	TRBD1	.	TRBJ1-2	CASRAGGSDGYTF	TGCGCCAGCAGGGCAGGGGGCTCAGATGGCTACACCTTC
TRBV10-3	.	.	TRBJ2-7	CAISEPLARYEQYF	TGTGCCATCAGTGAACCCTTGGCCCGCTACGAGCAGTACTTC
TRBV18	TRBD2	.	TRBJ2-2	CASSPGLAGVTGELFF	TGTGCCAGCTCACCGGGACTAGCGGGTGTGACCGGGGAGCTGTTTTTT
TRBV25-1	.	.	TRBJ2-1	CASSELDEQFF	TGTGCCAGCAGTGAATTAGATGAGCAGTTCTTC
TRBV27	TRBD2	.	TRBJ2-7	CASSWDGAGGNDEQYF	TGTGCCAGCAGTTGGGACGGCGCGGGAGGGAACGACGAGCAGTACTTC
TRBV28	TRBD1	.	TRBJ1-1	CASSPDRVAFF	TGTGCCAGCAGTCCGGACAGGGTGGCTTTCTTT
TRBV7-9	.	.	TRBJ2-3	CASSLWAHSTDTQYF	TGTGCCAGCAGCTTATGGGCCCACAGCACAGATACGCAGTATTTT
TRBV18	TRBD1	.	TRBJ1-6	CASSPAGQGTNSPLHF	TGTGCCAGCTCACCTGCTGGACAGGGGACGAATTCACCCCTCCACTTT
TRBV4-3	.	.	TRBJ1-1	CASSQDVRTMNTEAFF	TGCGCCAGCAGCCAAGATGTCAGGACTATGAACACTGAAGCTTTCTTT
TRBV5-6	.	.	TRBJ2-7	CASSLGAGTYEQYF	TGTGCCAGCAGCTTGGGTGCGGGAACCTACGAGCAGTACTTC